This TCR beta chain was sequenced in a study of early T cells in non-severe SARS-CoV-2 infection. Background on the study: The study sequenced bulk RNA from unsorted whole blood, with chains unpaired.

This clonotype was seen a few times. Its antigen is still unknown. The CDR3 covers 13 residues. The V end was cut by 4 bases, the J end by 1 base, with 10 bases between. The germline gives CDR1 SQVTM, CDR2 ANQGSEA. The protocol attached unique molecular identifiers to individual cDNA molecules. One entry per CDR3 protein, called by TCRdb with MiXCR from the 5' RACE reads. This table has around 47,000 distinct CDR3 sequences, approximately 10% appearing once. Notes on the study in general: Anti-spike CD8 specificities were favored by VDJdb matching, whose results missed private and CD4 specificities.

The V gene is TRBV29-1, the J gene TRBJ1-1, with D uncertain. Input material: whole blood. This TCR was recovered from an adult who was a healthcare worker with PCR-confirmed SARS-CoV-2 infection or an uninfected control (not recorded which). The CDR3 reads CSVVRQSNTEAFF. For the CDR3, the DNA is TGCAGCGTTGTTAGACAATCGAACACTGAAGCTTTCTTT.